These 21 T cell receptor beta chains share one sample of origin, sequenced in a study of blood T cell repertoires in COVID-19. Profiling relied on immunoSEQ multiplex PCR, and the TCRdb table lists in-frame clones only, not all of them. The data show 170,000 or so clones, with around 87% seen just once and 6.5% to 8% held by the top ten. The specimen sequenced was PBMCs or T cells enriched from blood (not recorded which). The receptors were sampled from a woman in her forties or fifties who had recovered from COVID-19.

The chain joins TRBV7-2 to TRBJ2-7; 7 bases line up with TRBD2. Trimming cost V 6 bases and J 6 bases; bases outside gene matches: 14. Per germline, CDR1 SGHTA and CDR2 FQGNSA. The CDR3 is made up of 15 amino acids. CDR3 coding DNA: TGTGCCAGCAGTTTTGGACTAGGCGGGGAGGGCGAGCAGTACTTC. Amino acid sequence: CASSFGLGGEGEQYF. The full variable domain, rest sourced from reference TRBV7-2 and TRBJ2-7, is GAGVSQSPSNKVTEKGKDVELRCDPISGHTALYWYRQSLGQGLEFLIYFQGNSAPDKSGLPSDRFSAERTGGSVSTLTIQRTQQEDSAVYLCASSFGLGGEGEQYFGPGTRLTVT.

This chain joins TRBV24-1 and TRBJ1-6; D is undetermined. This CDR3 has 13 residues. V was trimmed by 7 bases and J by 16 bases, leaving 19 bases between them. Germline CDR1 and CDR2: KGHDR and SFDVKD. CDR3 sequence: CATSPDGASGLHF. CDR3 nucleotides: TGTGCCACCAGCCCCGATGGAGCTTCCGGACTCCACTTT.

This clone was found once. At one end, the junction sequence differs from germline, possibly due to a read error. This chain links TRBV6-2 or TRBV6-3 with TRBJ1-2; D unclear. The CDR3 contains 12 residues. CDR1 and CDR2 (germline): MNHEY, SVGEGT. Written as DNA, the CDR3 is TGTGCCAGCAGTTTCGGCCAGAGCGAGGCCTACTTC. Protein sequence: CASSFGQSEAYF.

This clone was recorded only once. The chain employs TRBV4-3 and TRBJ1-4, with D uncertain. This CDR3 is built from 16 residues. V gave up 0 bases and J gave up 8 bases, with 16 bases separating them. CDR1 is LGHNA, CDR2 YSLEER, per germline. In nucleotides, the CDR3 is TGCGCCAGCAGCCAAGATTCCGGGGAGAGAAAAGAAAAACTGTTTTTT. This gives the protein CASSQDSGERKEKLFF.

V is TRBV5-1 and J is TRBJ2-7; 9 positions agree with TRBD1. The ends lost 4 bases at V and 3 bases at J; junction bases unmatched: 5. The CDR3 is made up of 14 amino acids. Germline assignment: CDR1 SGHRS and CDR2 YFSETQ. The CDR3 sequence: CASSPQTGGYEQYF. CDR3 coding DNA: TGCGCCAGCAGCCCGCAGACAGGGGGCTACGAGCAGTACTTC.

The gene calls are TRBV5-6 and TRBJ2-7; 9 nucleotides line up with TRBD1. V lost 2 bases to trimming and J lost 4 bases; unmatched junction nucleotides: 7. Germline V CDR1 and CDR2: SGHDT, YYEEEE. The CDR3 length is 15 residues. CDR3 DNA sequence: TGTGCCAGCAGCTTCCGGGGGACAGGGCTATACGAGCAGTACTTC. Encoded protein: CASSFRGTGLYEQYF. Using reference TRBV5-6 and TRBJ2-7 for the parts outside the CDR3, the full variable domain is DAGVTQSPTHLIKTRGQQVTLRCSPKSGHDTVSWYQQALGQGPQFIFQYYEEEERQRGNFPDRFSGHQFPNYSSELNVNALLLGDSALYLCASSFRGTGLYEQYFGPGTRLTVT.

This chain connects TRBV7-2 to TRBJ1-5; D is perhaps TRBD1 (5 bases). Germline CDR1 reads SGHTA; CDR2 reads FQGNSA. The CDR3 extends over 12 amino acids. Between the trimmed V and J ends, which lost 4 bases and 14 bases, there was a span of 15 bases. Here the CDR3 reads CASSSRDSIEHF. The CDR3 nucleotides read TGTGCCAGCAGCTCCCGGGACTCAATCGAGCATTTT.

The CDR3 DNA is TGCGCCAGCAGCTTCTCTACAGCTAACTATGGCTACACCTTC. This encodes CASSFSTANYGYTF. This chain joins TRBV5-1 and TRBJ1-2, with D hard to call. This CDR3 spans 14 amino acids. V lost 2 bases to trimming and J lost 0 bases, with 8 bases between them. Germline-derived CDR1 and CDR2 are SGHRS and YFSETQ.

J is TRBJ2-1 and V is TRBV30; D uncertain. The germline gives CDR1 GTSNPN, CDR2 SVGIG (reference sequence). CDR3 size: 13 residues. V was pared by 2 bases and J by 0 bases, with 5 bases between. CDR3 sequence reads: CAWSSSSYNEQFF. The CDR3 DNA reads TGTGCCTGGAGTTCGAGCTCCTACAATGAGCAGTTCTTC.

Only one count was recorded for this clone. V and J are TRBV5-6 and TRBJ1-4; D ambiguous. V was shortened by 2 bases and J by 7 bases, with 15 bases between the two germline ends. The CDR3 contains 15 residues. Germline CDR1 and CDR2: SGHDT and YYEEEE. CDR3 nucleotide sequence: TGTGCCAGCAGCTTAGGCGACCAAGCGGTTGAAAAACTGTTTTTT. It is translated as CASSLGDQAVEKLFF.

V and J are TRBV19 and TRBJ1-5; unclear D gene. V dropped 8 bases and J dropped 0 bases, with 8 bases sitting between them. The CDR3 has 13 residues. Germline CDR1 is LNHDA and CDR2 is SQIVND (reference sequence). Here the CDR3 reads CASRTYSNQPQHF. CDR3 bases: TGTGCCAGTCGAACCTATAGCAATCAGCCCCAGCATTTT.

The chain is built from TRBV21-1 and TRBJ1-4. TRBV21-1 represents a pseudogene. CDR3 size: 19 residues. CDR3 loop: CASSKISYSAGATNEKLFF. The CDR3 DNA reads TGTGCCAGCAGCAAAATCAGTTACTCGGCGGGAGCAACTAATGAAAAACTGTTTTTT.

CDR3 coding DNA: TGTGCCAGCAGTTCCCTAGTCAATGAGCAGTTCTTC. It codes for CASSSLVNEQFF. This rearrangement joins TRBV28 to TRBJ2-1, with no clear D. Germline CDR1 is MDHEN and CDR2 is SYDVKM. The V end lost 4 bases, the J end lost 6 bases, and 7 bases lay between the germline ends. The CDR3 is 12 residues long.

V is TRBV6-6 and J is TRBJ2-7, with D perhaps TRBD1 (5 bases). CDR1 and CDR2 from the germline V gene are MNHNY and SVGAGI (reference sequence). The CDR3 spans 13 residues. V lost 6 bases and J lost 4, with 13 bases in between. The CDR3 loop is CASRQEQGYEQYF. The CDR3 DNA reads as TGTGCCAGCAGACAGGAGCAGGGATACGAGCAGTACTTC.

This chain links TRBV5-8 with TRBJ1-3, with no clear D. Germline loops: CDR1 SGHTS, CDR2 YDEGEE. Trimming removed 4 bases from V and 0 bases from J, with 14 bases in between. This CDR3 contains 16 residues. The CDR3 sequence is CASSRGLLPSGNTIYF. The CDR3 DNA sequence: TGTGCCAGCAGCCGAGGCCTTTTGCCCTCTGGAAACACCATATATTTT.

V and J are TRBV3-1 (or the pseudogene TRBV3-2) and TRBJ1-1, with TRBD1 identical over 12 bases. Looked up from germline, CDR1 is LGHDT and CDR2 is YNNKEL (reference sequence). With V trimmed by 4 bases and J by 10 bases, 4 bases remained unmatched. The CDR3 extends over 13 amino acids. CDR3 in amino acids: CASSPGQGAIAFF. The CDR3 nucleotides are TGTGCCAGCAGCCCGGGACAGGGGGCTATAGCTTTCTTT.

About this clone itself: A junction boundary mismatches the germline segment, possibly from a read error. This chain links TRBV5-8 with TRBJ1-1; 9 bases are a match to TRBD1. This CDR3 is built from 17 residues. Germline-derived CDR1 and CDR2 are SGHTS and YDEGEE. Written as DNA, the CDR3 is TGTGCCAGCACCCGCACACAGGGGGCACGTGTGAAGACTGAAGCTTTCTTT. Translating it yields CASTRTQGARVKTEAFF.

CDR3 coding DNA: TGTGCCAGCAGCCAAGAAAGCCACAGGGTCGTTCCAGATACGCAGTATTTT. Translation gives CASSQESHRVVPDTQYF. The chain combines TRBV3-1 (or the pseudogene TRBV3-2) with TRBJ2-3, with a possible D match to TRBD1 (6 bases). Trimming cost V 0 bases and J 4 bases, with 17 bases left between them. The CDR3 spans 17 residues. Germline CDR1 is LGHDT and CDR2 is YNNKEL (reference sequence).

This rearrangement joins TRBV11-3 to TRBJ1-1; no definite D call. This CDR3 comprises 13 residues. V was pared by 3 bases and J by 5 bases, with 10 bases between. Germline V gene data show CDR1 as SGHNT and CDR2 as YENEEA. This CDR3 is CASSFRGTTEAFF. CDR3 sequence (DNA): TGTGCCAGCAGCTTTAGAGGCACAACTGAAGCTTTCTTT. The full variable domain, its missing parts supplied by reference TRBV11-3 and TRBJ1-1, is EAGVVQSPRYKIIEKKQPVAFWCNPISGHNTLYWYLQNLGQGPELLIRYENEEAVDDSQLPKDRFSAERLKGVDSTLKIQPAELGDSAVYLCASSFRGTTEAFFGQGTRLTVV.

The chain recombines TRBV6-5 with TRBJ1-6, with TRBD1 matching over 8 bases. The V gene end was trimmed by 5 bases and the J gene end by 10 bases; junction bases not matched to a gene: 10. The CDR3 consists of 15 residues. Germline lookup yields CDR1 MNHEY and CDR2 SVGAGI. CDR3 in DNA: TGTGCCAGCAGTCTAAACAGGGGGGTTGTCTCACCCCTCCACTTT. Translating it yields CASSLNRGVVSPLHF.

This clone was seen a single time. The rearrangement joins TRBV10-3 to TRBJ2-7; 7 nucleotides agree with TRBD1. Germline lookup yields CDR1 ENHRY and CDR2 SYGVKD. The CDR3 length is 17 residues. The J segment lost 0 bases and the V segment lost 4 bases, leaving 12 bases of the junction unmatched. CDR3 in DNA: TGTGCCATCAGTGCCCCATCGACAGGGATTCACTCCTACGAGCAGTACTTC. Protein sequence: CAISAPSTGIHSYEQYF.